This T cell receptor beta chain came from a study of cytomegalovirus exposure and HLA in healthy donors. General observations from the study: TCR beta V- and J-gene trimming was later associated with a missense DCLRE1C variant. Reports indicate that TCR beta sequences accurately predicted the HLA-A and HLA-B alleles of most subjects. As a later analysis revealed, most CMV-associated TCR beta chains appeared HLA-restricted. Cytomegalovirus-associated status was assigned to 150 to 200 TCR beta chains.

As for this clone: Its antigen is undetermined.

This PCR relied on a set of 60 Vbeta primers and 13 Jbeta primers. Using immunoSEQ multiplex PCR, the repertoire was profiled, and TCRdb retains in-frame clones only, with some absent. The sample table sets out roughly 120,000 clones. CDR1 and CDR2 (germline): SGHRS, YFSETQ. The CDR3 has 18 residues. J lost 5 bases, V lost 0 bases, and 12 bases had no gene match. Sequenced: PBMCs. This clonotype originated in a man between 18 and 35 years old in good health and CMV-seronegative. The rearrangement joins TRBV5-1 to TRBJ2-1; 9 bases map to TRBD1. For the CDR3, the DNA is TGCGCCAGCAGCTTGGCTTCCTTGGGACAGGGTAGTGACAATGAGCAGTTCTTC. This sequence encodes CASSLASLGQGSDNEQFF. The whole variable domain, remainder taken from reference TRBV5-1 and TRBJ2-1, is KAGVTQTPRYLIKTRGQQVTLSCSPISGHRSVSWYQQTPGQGLQFLFEYFSETQRNKGNFPGRFSGRQFSNSRSEMNVSTLELGDSALYLCASSLASLGQGSDNEQFFGPGTRLTVL.